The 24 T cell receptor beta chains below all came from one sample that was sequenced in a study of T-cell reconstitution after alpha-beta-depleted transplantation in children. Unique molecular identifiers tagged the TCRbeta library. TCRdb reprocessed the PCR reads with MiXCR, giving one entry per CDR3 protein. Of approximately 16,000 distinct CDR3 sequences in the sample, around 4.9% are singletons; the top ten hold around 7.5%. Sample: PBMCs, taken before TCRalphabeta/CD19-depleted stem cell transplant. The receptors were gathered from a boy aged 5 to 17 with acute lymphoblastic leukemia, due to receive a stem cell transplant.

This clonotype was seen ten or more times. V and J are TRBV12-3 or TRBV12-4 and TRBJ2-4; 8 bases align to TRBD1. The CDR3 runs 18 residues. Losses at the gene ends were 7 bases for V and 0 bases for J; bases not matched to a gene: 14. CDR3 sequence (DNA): TGTGCCAGCACAAAGCAGGGGGCCTTATTTCTAGCCAAAAACATTCAGTACTTC. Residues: CASTKQGALFLAKNIQYF.

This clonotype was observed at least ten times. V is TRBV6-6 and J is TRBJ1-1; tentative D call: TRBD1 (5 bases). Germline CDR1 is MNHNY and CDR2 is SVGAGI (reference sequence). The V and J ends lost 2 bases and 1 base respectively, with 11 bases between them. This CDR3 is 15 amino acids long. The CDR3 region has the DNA TGTGCCAGCAGTTACCGTCAGGGTGGGAACACTGAAGCTTTCTTT. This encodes CASSYRQGGNTEAFF.

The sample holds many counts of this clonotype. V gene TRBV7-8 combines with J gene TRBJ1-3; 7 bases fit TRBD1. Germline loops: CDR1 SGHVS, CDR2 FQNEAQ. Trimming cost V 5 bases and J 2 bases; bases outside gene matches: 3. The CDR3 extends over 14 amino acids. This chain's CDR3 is CASSLDRAGNTIYF. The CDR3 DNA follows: TGTGCCAGCAGCCTTGACAGGGCTGGAAACACCATATATTTT.

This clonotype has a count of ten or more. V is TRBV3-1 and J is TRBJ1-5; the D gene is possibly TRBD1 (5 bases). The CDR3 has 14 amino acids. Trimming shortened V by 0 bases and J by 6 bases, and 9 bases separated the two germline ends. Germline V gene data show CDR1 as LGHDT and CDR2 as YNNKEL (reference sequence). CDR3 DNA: TGTGCCAGCAGCCAAGATGGGGCTGGTCAGCCCCAGCATTTT. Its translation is CASSQDGAGQPQHF.

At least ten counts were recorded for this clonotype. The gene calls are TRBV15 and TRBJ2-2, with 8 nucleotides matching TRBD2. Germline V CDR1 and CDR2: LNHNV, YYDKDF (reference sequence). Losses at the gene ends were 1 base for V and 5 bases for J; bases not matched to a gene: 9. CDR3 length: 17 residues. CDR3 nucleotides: TGTGCCACCAGCAGAGGGTCGGGGGGGGCACGGACCGGGGAGCTGTTTTTT. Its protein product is CATSRGSGGARTGELFF.

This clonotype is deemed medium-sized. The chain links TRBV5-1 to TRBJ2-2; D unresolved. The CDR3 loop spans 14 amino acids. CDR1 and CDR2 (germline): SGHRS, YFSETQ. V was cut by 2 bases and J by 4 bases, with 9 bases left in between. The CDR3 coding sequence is TGCGCCAGCAGCTTCCAGGTCAGCACCGGGGAGCTGTTTTTT. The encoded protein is CASSFQVSTGELFF.

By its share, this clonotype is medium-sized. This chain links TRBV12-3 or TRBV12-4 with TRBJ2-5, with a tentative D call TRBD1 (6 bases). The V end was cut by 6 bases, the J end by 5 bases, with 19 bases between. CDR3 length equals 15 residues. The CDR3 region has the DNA TGTGCCAGCAGGCCATCACAGGGCTGGGGGGAGACCCAGTACTTC. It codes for CASRPSQGWGETQYF.

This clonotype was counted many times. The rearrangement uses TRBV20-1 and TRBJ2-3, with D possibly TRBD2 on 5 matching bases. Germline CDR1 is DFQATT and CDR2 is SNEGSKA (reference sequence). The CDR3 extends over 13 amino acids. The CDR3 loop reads CSVTRPSTDTQYF. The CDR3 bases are TGCAGCGTAACTAGGCCTAGCACAGATACGCAGTATTTT.

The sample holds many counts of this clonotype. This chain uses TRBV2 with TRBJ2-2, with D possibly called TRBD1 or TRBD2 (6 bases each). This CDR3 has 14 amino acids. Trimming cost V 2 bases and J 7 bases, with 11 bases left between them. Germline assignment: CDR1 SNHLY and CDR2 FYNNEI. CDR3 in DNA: TGTGCCAGCAGTGAAATGGGGGGCCACGGGGAGCTGTTTTTT. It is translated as CASSEMGGHGELFF.

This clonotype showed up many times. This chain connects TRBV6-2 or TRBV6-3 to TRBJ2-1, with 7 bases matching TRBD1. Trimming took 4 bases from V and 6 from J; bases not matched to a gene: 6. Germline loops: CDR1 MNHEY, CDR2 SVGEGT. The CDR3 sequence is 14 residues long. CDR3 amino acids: CASSFGTASNEQFF. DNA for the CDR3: TGTGCCAGCAGTTTTGGGACAGCGAGCAATGAGCAGTTCTTC.

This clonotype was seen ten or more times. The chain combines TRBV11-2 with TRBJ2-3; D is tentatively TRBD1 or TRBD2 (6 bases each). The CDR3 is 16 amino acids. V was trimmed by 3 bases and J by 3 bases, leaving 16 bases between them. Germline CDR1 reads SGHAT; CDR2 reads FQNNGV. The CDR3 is CASSLWRGLKTDTQYF. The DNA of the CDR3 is TGTGCCAGCAGCTTGTGGAGGGGGTTAAAAACAGATACGCAGTATTTT.

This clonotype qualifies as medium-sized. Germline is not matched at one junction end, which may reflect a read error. CDR3 in amino acids: CASSLGGYRAHF. In DNA form, the CDR3 reads TGTGCCAGCAGTTTAGGAGGTTACAGGGCCCACTTC. The chain joins TRBV12-3 or TRBV12-4 to TRBJ1-2, with D maybe TRBD1 (6 bases). This CDR3 is 12 amino acids long.

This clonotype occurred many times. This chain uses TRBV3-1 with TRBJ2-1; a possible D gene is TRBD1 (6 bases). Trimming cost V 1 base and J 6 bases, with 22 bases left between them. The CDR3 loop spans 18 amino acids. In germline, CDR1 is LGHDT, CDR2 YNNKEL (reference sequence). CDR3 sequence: CASSQAPVDRSYGNEQFF. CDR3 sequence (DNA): TGTGCCAGCAGCCAAGCCCCGGTCGACAGGTCTTACGGCAATGAGCAGTTCTTC.

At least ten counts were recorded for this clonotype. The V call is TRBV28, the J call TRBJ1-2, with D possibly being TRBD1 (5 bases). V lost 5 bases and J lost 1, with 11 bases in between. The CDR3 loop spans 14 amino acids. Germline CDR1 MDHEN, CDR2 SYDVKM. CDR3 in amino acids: CASSTGRHNYGYTF. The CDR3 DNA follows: TGTGCCAGCAGTACAGGCCGACATAACTATGGCTACACCTTC.

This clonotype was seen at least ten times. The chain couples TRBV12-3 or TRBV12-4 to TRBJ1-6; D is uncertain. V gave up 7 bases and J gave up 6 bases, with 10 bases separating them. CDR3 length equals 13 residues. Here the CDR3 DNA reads TGTGCCAGCATAGGGCAGCCTAATTCACCCCTCCACTTT. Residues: CASIGQPNSPLHF.

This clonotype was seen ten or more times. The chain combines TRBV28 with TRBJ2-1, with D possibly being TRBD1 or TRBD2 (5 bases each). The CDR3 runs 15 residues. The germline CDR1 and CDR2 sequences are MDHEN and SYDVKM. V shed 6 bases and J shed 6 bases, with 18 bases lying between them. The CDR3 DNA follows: TGTGCCAGCAGCCCAGAGGGGCTATTTTTCAATGAGCAGTTCTTC. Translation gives CASSPEGLFFNEQFF.

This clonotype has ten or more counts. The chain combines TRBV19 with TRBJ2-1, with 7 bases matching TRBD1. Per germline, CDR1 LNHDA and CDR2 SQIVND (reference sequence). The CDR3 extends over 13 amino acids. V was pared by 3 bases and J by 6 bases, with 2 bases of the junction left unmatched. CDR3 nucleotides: TGTGCCAGTAGTATCAGGGGGTCCAATGAGCAGTTCTTC. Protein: CASSIRGSNEQFF.

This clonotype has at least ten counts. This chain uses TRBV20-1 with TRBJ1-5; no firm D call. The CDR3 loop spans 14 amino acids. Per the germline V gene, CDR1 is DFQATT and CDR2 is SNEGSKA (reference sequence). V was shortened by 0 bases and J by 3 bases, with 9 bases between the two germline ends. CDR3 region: CSARDTIFNQPQHF. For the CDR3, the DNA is TGCAGTGCTAGAGATACCATCTTCAATCAGCCCCAGCATTTT.

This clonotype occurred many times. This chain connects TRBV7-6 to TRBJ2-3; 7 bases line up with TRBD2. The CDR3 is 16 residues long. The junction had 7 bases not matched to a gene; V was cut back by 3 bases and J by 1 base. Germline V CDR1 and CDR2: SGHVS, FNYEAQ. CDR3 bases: TGTGCCAGCAGCTTGGGGGGGGACGGAGGCACAGATACGCAGTATTTT. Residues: CASSLGGDGGTDTQYF. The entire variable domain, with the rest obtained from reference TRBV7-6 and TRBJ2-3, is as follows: GAGVSQSPRYKVTKRGQDVALRCDPISGHVSLYWYRQALGQGPEFLTYFNYEAQQDKSGLPNDRFSAERPEGSISTLTIQRTEQRDSAMYRCASSLGGDGGTDTQYFGPGTRLTVL.

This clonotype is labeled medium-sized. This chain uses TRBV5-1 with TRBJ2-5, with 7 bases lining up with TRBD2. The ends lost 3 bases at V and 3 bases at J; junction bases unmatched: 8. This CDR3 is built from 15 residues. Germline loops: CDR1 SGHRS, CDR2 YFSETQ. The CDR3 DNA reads TGCGCCAGCAGCTCGGGAGGCAGGGCGGAAGAGACCCAGTACTTC. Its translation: CASSSGGRAEETQYF.

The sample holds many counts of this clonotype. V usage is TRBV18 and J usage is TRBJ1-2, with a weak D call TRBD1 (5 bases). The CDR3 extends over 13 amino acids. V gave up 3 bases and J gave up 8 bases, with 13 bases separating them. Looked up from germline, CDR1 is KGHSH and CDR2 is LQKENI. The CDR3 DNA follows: TGTGCCAGCTCACCCCCCGGGGGGAAGGGCTACACCTTC. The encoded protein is CASSPPGGKGYTF.

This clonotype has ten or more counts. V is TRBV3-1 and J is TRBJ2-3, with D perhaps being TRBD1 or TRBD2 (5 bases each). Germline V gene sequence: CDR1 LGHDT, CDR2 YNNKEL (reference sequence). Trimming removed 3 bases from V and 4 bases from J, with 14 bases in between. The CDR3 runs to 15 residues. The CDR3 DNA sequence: TGTGCCAGCAGCCAGGGACGTGGACGCGCAGATACGCAGTATTTT. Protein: CASSQGRGRADTQYF.

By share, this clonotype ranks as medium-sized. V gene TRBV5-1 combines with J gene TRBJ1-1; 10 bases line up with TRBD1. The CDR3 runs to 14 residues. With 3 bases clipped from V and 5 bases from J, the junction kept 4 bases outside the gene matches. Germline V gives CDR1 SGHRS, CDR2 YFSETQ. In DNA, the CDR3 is TGCGCCAGCAGCTGGGGACAGGGGAGAACTGAAGCTTTCTTT. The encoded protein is CASSWGQGRTEAFF.

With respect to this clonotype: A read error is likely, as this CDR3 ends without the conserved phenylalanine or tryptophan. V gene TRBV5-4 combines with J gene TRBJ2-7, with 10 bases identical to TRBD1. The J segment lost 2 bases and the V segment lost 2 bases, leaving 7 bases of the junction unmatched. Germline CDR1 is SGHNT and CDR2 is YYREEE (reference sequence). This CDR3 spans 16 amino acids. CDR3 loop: CASSLGDRGRTYEQYL. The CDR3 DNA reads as TGTGCCAGCAGCTTAGGGGACAGGGGTAGAACCTACGAGCAGTACTTA.